At least ten counts were recorded for the clone carrying this TCR beta chain. Researchers prepared the TCRbeta library using unique molecular identifiers, the study reports. TCRdb fed the PCR reads into MiXCR, producing one record per CDR3 protein. The sample has hundreds of thousands of distinct CDR3 sequences, 7.5% to 9.5% seen once. These data are taken from a study of T-cell reconstitution after alpha-beta-depleted transplantation in children. V was pared by 3 bases and J by 2 bases, with 7 bases between. Germline assignment: CDR1 MDHEN and CDR2 SYDVKM. The CDR3 covers 13 residues. V usage is TRBV28 and J usage is TRBJ2-5; D unclear. The sequence was collected from a male patient between 5 and 17 years old who had a stem cell transplant for acute lymphoblastic leukemia, so the T cells may come from the graft donor. Sequences were derived from PBMCs, mostly from graft donor cells, sampled 180 days after TCRalphabeta/CD19-depleted stem cell transplant. As DNA, the CDR3 is TGTGCCAGCAGTTTTCAGGAACAAGAGACCCAGTACTTC. Its translation is CASSFQEQETQYF.